This TCR beta chain was identified during a study of human T cells and chemical hapten exposure. TCRdb itself ran the RACE reads through MiXCR, one entry per CDR3 protein. Of around 380,000 distinct CDR3 sequences listed, approximately 5.1% are singletons. This clonotype was seen ten or more times. Its antigen is not known. Whole-study findings and limits: The study found that DPC sensitization did not change TCRs above 1 in 1000 frequency. Significantly greater numbers of large CDR3 similarity clusters came from expanded TCRs than from controls.

The time point is: patch test 1, 2 weeks after DPC sensitization. Treatment defined: therapeutic diphenylcyclopropenone sensitization with weekly scalp DPC. This material consisted of whole blood, taken in connection with sensitization to the hapten diphenylcyclopropenone (DPC). This receptor was taken from a woman aged 45-60 years with alopecia areata. Some clones in this sample may be carry-over from other donors' samples.

The CDR3 bases are TGTGCCAGCAGTGTGTTCTTGAAGGCGGAAGAGACCCAGTACTTC. It codes for CASSVFLKAEETQYF. The chain links TRBV12-3 or TRBV12-4 to TRBJ2-5; no definite D call. The CDR3 runs 15 residues. Trimming removed 5 bases at V and 3 bases at J, with 16 bases between.